Here is one T cell receptor beta chain with its context. Data came from immunoSEQ multiplex PCR; TCRdb stores just in-frame clones and leaves some out. The sample yields around 380,000 clones, about 87% seen once. The sample originates from a study of blood T cell repertoires in COVID-19. V trimming: 5 bases; J trimming: 3 bases; junction bases outside the gene matches: 4. The germline V gene has CDR1 SGHVS and CDR2 FQNEAQ. The CDR3 has 13 residues. The receptor's source is a man under 40 who had recovered from COVID-19. Material for sequencing was PBMCs or T cells enriched from blood (not recorded which). The V call is TRBV7-8, the J call TRBJ2-7, with 7 positions matching TRBD1. The CDR3 region has the DNA TGTGCCAGCAGCGAGGGGACAGACTACGAGCAGTACTTC. Protein sequence: CASSEGTDYEQYF.